This TCR beta chain is from a study of cytotoxic CD8 clonotypes in ibrutinib-treated CLL. Study context: IGHV unmutated fewer than 18; relapsed/refractory 11 to 12; treatment-naive some 14.

The CDR3 has 13 amino acids. V lost 4 bases and J lost 8, with 9 bases in between. CDR1 SGHTA and CDR2 FQGNSA come from the germline V gene. Concerning this clone itself: Its antigen remains unidentified.

Study-wide results and caveats: Sampling times differed between sustained-remission and progressing patients. At progression, clonality fell back toward baseline after rising at ibrutinib response. The clonality rise at ibrutinib response reflected private clonotype expansion.

Assay: immunoSEQ multiplex PCR; the TCRdb copy retains only in-frame clones and omits some. The sample contains about 68,000 clones, 68% of which appear only once. Source: PBMCs, taken after 12 months of ibrutinib treatment. This TCR came from a human donor with chronic lymphocytic leukemia. The rearrangement joins TRBV7-2 to TRBJ1-6; no clear D gene. The CDR3 loop reads CASSYQNYSPLHF. CDR3 nucleotides: TGTGCCAGCAGCTACCAAAACTATTCACCCCTCCACTTT.